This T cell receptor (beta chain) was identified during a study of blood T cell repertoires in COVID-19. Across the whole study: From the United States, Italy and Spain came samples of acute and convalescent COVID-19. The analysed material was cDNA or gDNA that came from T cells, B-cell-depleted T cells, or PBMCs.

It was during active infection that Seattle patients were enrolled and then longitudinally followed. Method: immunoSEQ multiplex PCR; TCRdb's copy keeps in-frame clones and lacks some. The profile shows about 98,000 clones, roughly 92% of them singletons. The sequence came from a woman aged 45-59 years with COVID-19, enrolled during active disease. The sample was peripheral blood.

CDR3 in DNA: TGTGCCAGCAGCTGGGACACCGCGAACACCGGGGAGCTGTTTTTT. It codes for CASSWDTANTGELFF. This chain links TRBV11-2 with TRBJ2-2; D is possibly TRBD1 (6 bases). This CDR3 has 15 amino acids. In germline, CDR1 is SGHAT, CDR2 FQNNGV. V lost 4 bases and J 0 bases, leaving 9 bases between the germline ends.